One and the same sample provided the 31 T cell receptor beta chains below, sequenced in a study of cytomegalovirus exposure and HLA in healthy donors. The PCR was carried out with 60 Vbeta primers and 13 Jbeta primers. Assay: immunoSEQ multiplex PCR; the TCRdb copy retains only in-frame clones and omits some. The table has under 250,000 clones, more than 75% seen once. The material sequenced was PBMCs. These receptor sequences come from a male donor in good health and CMV-seronegative.

Only a few counts were recorded for this clone. The chain is built from TRBV5-1 and TRBJ2-5; TRBD1 agrees at 9 bases. In germline, CDR1 is SGHRS, CDR2 YFSETQ. J lost 4 bases, V lost 5 bases, and 9 bases had no gene match. This CDR3 contains 15 residues. The CDR3 nucleotides are TGCGCCAGCAGTAGGGGACAGGGCCCATCAGAGACCCAGTACTTC. It specifies CASSRGQGPSETQYF. Complete variable domain (other parts from reference TRBV5-1 and TRBJ2-5): KAGVTQTPRYLIKTRGQQVTLSCSPISGHRSVSWYQQTPGQGLQFLFEYFSETQRNKGNFPGRFSGRQFSNSRSEMNVSTLELGDSALYLCASSRGQGPSETQYFGPGTRLLVL.

The rearrangement joins TRBV11-2 to TRBJ2-3; TRBD2 agrees at 7 bases. Unmatched junction bases numbered 5, after V lost 6 bases and J lost 2 bases. This CDR3 contains 14 residues. Germline V lookup: CDR1 SGHAT, CDR2 FQNNGV. The CDR3 loop reads CASRRDYNTDTQYF. CDR3 nucleotide sequence: TGTGCCAGCAGACGGGACTATAACACAGATACGCAGTATTTT.

The DNA for the CDR3 is TGTGCCAGCAGCTTTGGCGGAGGGGTTCCGCATTCACCCCTCCACTTT. Translating it yields CASSFGGGVPHSPLHF. V is TRBV12-1 and J is TRBJ1-6. TRBV12-1 is deemed a pseudogene. The CDR3 runs to 16 residues.

The chain couples TRBV7-9 to TRBJ1-1, with TRBD1 identical over 7 bases. V shed 1 base and J 0 bases; nucleotides not matched to a gene: 8. Germline CDR1 reads SEHNR; CDR2 reads FQNEAQ (reference sequence). The CDR3 spans 17 residues. CDR3 DNA: TGTGCCAGCAGCTTAGGGGGTAGGGGGCGATTGAACACTGAAGCTTTCTTT. It is translated as CASSLGGRGRLNTEAFF.

This rearrangement joins TRBV11-3 to TRBJ2-2; tentatively, D is TRBD2 (6 bases). From germline, CDR1 is SGHNT and CDR2 YENEEA. This CDR3 has 13 amino acids. V gave up 5 bases and J gave up 7 bases, with 11 bases separating them. The CDR3 DNA follows: TGTGCCAGCAGCCAGCCGGGGGTCGGGGAGCTGTTTTTT. Its protein product is CASSQPGVGELFF.

In this sample, this clone turned up a few times. The genes are TRBV27 and TRBJ1-1; 7 positions agree with TRBD1. The CDR3 has 13 amino acids. CDR1 is MNHEY, CDR2 SMNVEV, per germline (reference sequence). Trimming cost V 5 bases and J 2 bases; bases outside gene matches: 2. CDR3 nucleotides: TGTGCCAGCAGTCGGACAGGCAACACTGAAGCTTTCTTT. This gives the protein CASSRTGNTEAFF.

This clone came up a few times. The rearrangement links TRBV7-9 to TRBJ2-3, with 16 bases fitting TRBD2. From germline, CDR1 is SEHNR and CDR2 FQNEAQ (reference sequence). CDR3 length: 18 residues. J was trimmed by 0 bases and V by 6 bases; bases with no gene match: 6. The CDR3: CASSDPGLAGGSTDTQYF. The CDR3 DNA reads TGTGCCAGCAGTGACCCGGGACTAGCGGGAGGGAGCACAGATACGCAGTATTTT.

V usage is TRBV2 and J usage is TRBJ2-7; TRBD1 matches at 10 bases. Germline V gene sequence: CDR1 SNHLY, CDR2 FYNNEI. Germline trimming cut 6 bases from V and 3 bases from J; bases unmatched to any gene: 5. The length of the CDR3 is 14 residues. DNA of the CDR3: TGTGCCAGCAGCCGGGACAGGGGTTTCTACGAGCAGTACTTC. Residues: CASSRDRGFYEQYF.

The chain recombines TRBV27 with TRBJ2-1; D remains unclear. Germline CDR1 MNHEY, CDR2 SMNVEV (reference sequence). V gave up 7 bases and J gave up 4 bases, with 20 bases separating them. CDR3 length equals 16 residues. CDR3 sequence (DNA): TGTGCCAGCACCTCAAGGAGCGTAGCTTCATACAATGAGCAGTTCTTC. Protein product: CASTSRSVASYNEQFF.

The CDR3 DNA follows: TGTGCCAGCAGTTTTACAGGGGCCTCCTACGAGCAGTACTTC. Translating it yields CASSFTGASYEQYF. The chain joins TRBV27 to TRBJ2-7, with 7 bases matching TRBD1. The CDR3 runs 14 residues. J was trimmed by 0 bases and V by 3 bases; bases with no gene match: 2. CDR1 is MNHEY, CDR2 SMNVEV, per germline (reference sequence).

V gene TRBV28 combines with J gene TRBJ2-3, with TRBD1 matching 7 bases. The CDR3 sequence is 12 residues long. V lost 7 bases to trimming and J lost 6 bases; unmatched junction nucleotides: 4. Per germline, CDR1 MDHEN and CDR2 SYDVKM. The CDR3 coding sequence is TGTGCCAGCAACCTGGGACAGGATACGCAGTATTTT. Amino acids: CASNLGQDTQYF. The whole variable domain, remainder taken from reference TRBV28 and TRBJ2-3, is DVKVTQSSRYLVKRTGEKVFLECVQDMDHENMFWYRQDPGLGLRLIYFSYDVKMKEKGDIPEGYSVSREKKERFSLILESASTNQTSMYLCASNLGQDTQYFGPGTRLTVL.

The chain has TRBV7-9 and TRBJ2-2; 7 nucleotides match TRBD2. Germline assignment: CDR1 SEHNR and CDR2 FQNEAQ (reference sequence). This CDR3 is built from 18 residues. The junction had 14 bases not matched to a gene; V was cut back by 2 bases and J by 5 bases. The CDR3 DNA follows: TGTGCCAGCAGCTTACAAGCGGGAAATTCGGTAGGGACCGGGGAGCTGTTTTTT. Protein: CASSLQAGNSVGTGELFF.

J is TRBJ2-3 and V is TRBV25-1; TRBD2 aligns across 7 bases. This CDR3 has 16 amino acids. V gave up 1 base and J gave up 2 bases; unmatched junction bases: 6. Germline-derived CDR1 and CDR2 are MGHDK and SYGVNS. The CDR3 DNA reads TGTGCCAGCAGTGAATCCCCTGGGGGGGACACAGATACGCAGTATTTT. Amino acid sequence: CASSESPGGDTDTQYF.

V usage is TRBV7-9 and J usage is TRBJ2-7; D possibly corresponds to TRBD2 (5 bases). The CDR3 runs 13 residues. V was cut by 5 bases and J by 1 base, with 9 bases left in between. The V gene's germline CDR1 is SEHNR and CDR2 FQNEAQ (reference sequence). DNA for the CDR3: TGTGCCAGCAGCCTCCTAGCTTCCTACGAGCAGTACTTC. It translates to CASSLLASYEQYF.

The V gene is TRBV5-1, the J gene TRBJ2-7; TRBD1 matches at 8 bases. With 4 bases clipped from V and 7 bases from J, the junction kept 10 bases outside the gene matches. Germline CDR1 and CDR2: SGHRS and YFSETQ. CDR3 length equals 14 residues. In DNA form, the CDR3 reads TGCGCCAGCAGCCCGGGGACAGGCCCTACGGAGCAGTACTTC. This gives the protein CASSPGTGPTEQYF.

This clone was seen only once. The chain has TRBV6-1 and TRBJ2-7, with D unresolved. Trimming shortened V by 7 bases and J by 0 bases, and 10 bases separated the two germline ends. Germline V gene lookup returns CDR1 MNHNS and CDR2 SASEGT. The length of the CDR3 is 13 residues. The CDR3 is CASTASSSYEQYF. The CDR3 DNA follows: TGTGCCAGCACGGCTTCTAGCTCCTACGAGCAGTACTTC.

There are a few counts of this clone. The chain links TRBV6-5 to TRBJ1-3, with a weak D call TRBD1 (5 bases). This CDR3 is 14 amino acids long. Per germline, CDR1 MNHEY and CDR2 SVGAGI. Trimming took off 8 bases at V and 2 bases at J, with 13 bases between the two ends. The CDR3 protein is CASRRGGAGNTIYF. The CDR3 DNA is TGTGCCAGCCGCCGGGGCGGGGCTGGAAACACCATATATTTT.

The chain recombines TRBV7-9 with TRBJ2-7, with 7 positions matching TRBD2. Trimming at V came to 4 bases and at J to 0 bases, leaving 15 bases not matched to a gene. Per germline, CDR1 SEHNR and CDR2 FQNEAQ (reference sequence). This CDR3 region has 18 residues. CDR3 loop: CASSWRPALADHSYEQYF. CDR3 nucleotides: TGTGCCAGCAGCTGGAGGCCCGCTCTAGCGGACCACTCCTACGAGCAGTACTTC.

The rearrangement joins TRBV5-4 to TRBJ1-1, with 7 nucleotides matching TRBD1. Germline V gene lookup returns CDR1 SGHNT and CDR2 YYREEE (reference sequence). Trimming took 5 bases from V and 5 from J; bases not matched to a gene: 6. CDR3 length: 13 amino acids. CDR3 sequence: CASSVQGGTEAFF. CDR3 nucleotide sequence: TGTGCCAGCAGTGTCCAGGGGGGAACTGAAGCTTTCTTT.

The chain recombines TRBV29-1 with TRBJ2-2, with D maybe TRBD2 (5 bases). CDR3 length: 14 residues. Trimming removed 4 bases at V and 1 base at J, with 10 bases between. Germline V gene lookup returns CDR1 SQVTM and CDR2 ANQGSEA. The CDR3 region is CSVGREGNTGELFF. CDR3 DNA: TGCAGCGTTGGAAGAGAGGGGAACACCGGGGAGCTGTTTTTT.

This chain links TRBV21-1 with TRBJ2-2; the table gives TRBD2 as D, unverified against the DNA. TRBV21-1 constitutes a pseudogene. The CDR3 is 13 residues long. This CDR3 reads CARGQFLAGELFF. In DNA, the CDR3 is TGTGCGAGAGGGCAGTTCCTGGCCGGGGAGCTGTTTTTT.

The V gene is TRBV30, the J gene TRBJ1-2, with 9 bases matching TRBD1. The CDR3 is 13 amino acids. Per germline, CDR1 GTSNPN and CDR2 SVGIG (reference sequence). CDR3 DNA sequence: TGTGCTTGCGCGGGACAGGGAAACTATGGCTACACCTTC. Its protein is CACAGQGNYGYTF.

This clone was seen a handful of times. The chain recombines TRBV5-6 with TRBJ1-5; 7 positions agree with TRBD1. CDR1 and CDR2 from the germline V gene are SGHDT and YYEEEE. CDR3 length equals 15 residues. Trimming took 3 bases from V and 7 from J; bases not matched to a gene: 10. The CDR3: CASSSTGLVRQPQHF. CDR3 nucleotide sequence: TGTGCCAGCAGCTCGACAGGGTTGGTAAGACAGCCCCAGCATTTT. Full variable domain (remainder filled in from reference TRBV5-6 and TRBJ1-5): DAGVTQSPTHLIKTRGQQVTLRCSPKSGHDTVSWYQQALGQGPQFIFQYYEEEERQRGNFPDRFSGHQFPNYSSELNVNALLLGDSALYLCASSSTGLVRQPQHFGDGTRLSIL.

This clone has a handful of counts. The V and J genes are TRBV7-6 and TRBJ1-1; D may be TRBD1 (6 bases). Per the germline V gene, CDR1 is SGHVS and CDR2 is FNYEAQ. V was trimmed by 3 bases and J by 1 base, leaving 6 bases between them. The CDR3 loop spans 13 amino acids. The DNA for the CDR3 is TGTGCCAGCAGCTTCAGGGGGAACACTGAAGCTTTCTTT. As protein: CASSFRGNTEAFF.

As concerns this clone: Germline is not matched at one junction end, which may reflect a read error. V is TRBV7-7 and J is TRBJ2-7, with a weak D call TRBD2 (5 bases). The germline CDR1 and CDR2 sequences are SSHAT and FNYEAQ (reference sequence). The CDR3 covers 13 residues. This CDR3 reads CASSSRVGYEQYF. The CDR3 region has the DNA TGTGCTAGCAGCTCGAGGGTGGGCTACGAGCAGTACTTC.

CDR3 amino acids: CASSPAKTSGRIRGTDTQYF. The CDR3 DNA follows: TGTGCCAGCAGCCCTGCTAAAACTAGCGGGAGAATAAGGGGCACAGATACGCAGTATTTT. This rearrangement joins TRBV5-4 to TRBJ2-3, with 11 nucleotides matching TRBD2. Germline-derived CDR1 and CDR2 are SGHNT and YYREEE (reference sequence). J gave up 1 base and V 4 bases, and 17 bases lay outside the gene matches. CDR3 size: 20 residues.

The genes are TRBV6-5 and TRBJ1-3; 7 bases map to TRBD1. The ends lost 2 bases at V and 7 bases at J; junction bases unmatched: 8. There are 15 residues in the CDR3. Per germline, CDR1 MNHEY and CDR2 SVGAGI. The CDR3 loop reads CASSYRDRERNTIYF. CDR3 DNA sequence: TGTGCCAGCAGTTACCGAGACAGGGAGCGGAACACCATATATTTT.

The rearrangement joins TRBV29-1 to TRBJ2-1; 10 nucleotides align to TRBD1. Germline assignment: CDR1 SQVTM and CDR2 ANQGSEA. This CDR3 is built from 12 residues. With 5 bases clipped from V and 8 bases from J, the junction kept 3 bases outside the gene matches. In nucleotides, the CDR3 is TGCAGCGTTCGGGACAGGGGACATGAGCAGTTCTTC. Protein: CSVRDRGHEQFF.

This clone was counted once. The chain joins TRBV2 to TRBJ2-5, with D perhaps TRBD2 (6 bases). The CDR3 has 15 amino acids. Germline CDR1 is SNHLY and CDR2 is FYNNEI. V was trimmed by 8 bases and J by 11 bases, leaving 27 bases between them. The CDR3 DNA is TGTGCCAGCTCCAGGAAGGCGGGAAGCGACGGGGAGCAGTACTTC. It specifies CASSRKAGSDGEQYF.

The chain is built from TRBV5-1 and TRBJ1-6, with 7 positions matching TRBD1. Per germline, CDR1 SGHRS and CDR2 YFSETQ. The CDR3 is 15 residues long. J lost 7 bases, V lost 0 bases, and 4 bases had no gene match. The CDR3 bases are TGCGCCAGCAGCTTGGGGGACAGAGCAAATTCACCCCTCCACTTT. It is translated as CASSLGDRANSPLHF.

This chain uses TRBV10-2 with TRBJ1-5; D perhaps matches TRBD1 (5 bases). Trimming shortened V by 3 bases and J by 2 bases, and 11 bases separated the two germline ends. Germline V gene data show CDR1 as WSHSY and CDR2 as SAAADI. The CDR3 has 15 residues. This chain's CDR3 is CASSDWGGGNQPQHF. In nucleotides, the CDR3 is TGCGCCAGCAGTGACTGGGGCGGCGGCAATCAGCCCCAGCATTTT.